A selection of T cell receptor beta chains follows, all from one sample in a study of beta chain features in type 1 diabetes. Sequencing used immunoSEQ multiplex PCR; TCRdb keeps in-frame clones, though not all of them. Of around 710,000 clones in the sample, under 15% were seen once. The sequenced sample consisted of naive CD4+ T cells from blood. The receptors derive from a man aged 25 to 45 with type 1 diabetes. Each CDR3 is given with its conserved first and last residue. A D gene is named only where the DNA matches it firmly. Only part of the rows carry a size: once, few, many, or a class if the clone is expanded.

clone_size j_call d_call v_call cdr3_nt cdr3_aa
- TRBJ2-7 TRBD1 TRBV7-6 TGTGCCAGCAGCTTAAACGCCCGGGACAGGGTTGGATACGAGCAGTACTTC CASSLNARDRVGYEQYF
few TRBJ2-1 - TRBV27 TGTGCCAGCAGTTTATTGAATCTTAGGGGGAATGAGCAGTTCTTC CASSLLNLRGNEQFF
few TRBJ2-5 - TRBV9 TGTGCCAGCAGCGTAGGGTCTAAGGAGACCCAGTACTTC CASSVGSKETQYF
- TRBJ2-3 TRBD2 TRBV13 TGTGCCAGCAGCGTCAGACTAGCGGGGGGGAAGTTCGCTAGCACAGATACGCAGTATTTT CASSVRLAGGKFASTDTQYF
few TRBJ1-1 - TRBV4-3 TGCGCCAGCAGCCAATGGGCAGCGAACACTGAAGCTTTCTTT CASSQWAANTEAFF
few TRBJ1-1 TRBD1 TRBV5-1 TGCGCCAGCAGCTTGGGACAGGGTGTTTCTGAAGCTTTCTTT CASSLGQGVSEAFF
- TRBJ2-3 - TRBV7-2 TGTGCCAGCAGCTTAAACCGAGCGGTAAGCACAGATACGCAGTATTTT CASSLNRAVSTDTQYF
few TRBJ1-4 - TRBV11-2 TGTGCCAGCAGCTTACAGCAGGGTGTTGAAAAACTGTTTTTT CASSLQQGVEKLFF
few TRBJ2-7 TRBD1 TRBV7-2 TGTGCCAGCAGCTTGACAGGGACGGACGAGCAGTACTTC CASSLTGTDEQYF
- TRBJ2-7 - TRBV29-1 TGCAGCGCCCATGGGAGCTCCTACGAGCAGTACTTC CSAHGSSYEQYF
few TRBJ1-5 - TRBV2 TGTGCCAGCAGTGGGACGGCCGGTTGGCAGCCCCAGCATTTT CASSGTAGWQPQHF
- TRBJ2-7 TRBD1 TRBV6-6 TGTGCCGCCAGGGGGGACAGGGCCTACGAGCAGTACTTC CAARGDRAYEQYF
- TRBJ1-5 TRBD1 TRBV19 TGTGCCAGTAGTACAGGGACAGGTACCAATCAGCCCCAGCATTTT CASSTGTGTNQPQHF
- TRBJ1-1 TRBD1 TRBV7-2 TGTGCCAGCAGCTCCGTCTCAGGGGGGACTGAAGCTTTCTTT CASSSVSGGTEAFF
- TRBJ2-3 TRBD2 TRBV11-3 TGTGCCAGCAGCTCTAAGTTCCTAGCGGAGGACACAGATACGCAGTATTTT CASSSKFLAEDTDTQYF
- TRBJ2-2 TRBD1 TRBV5-6 TGTGCCAGCTCCTTACAGGGGGCCACCGGGGAGCTGTTTTTT CASSLQGATGELFF
few TRBJ1-5 TRBD1 TRBV29-1 TGCAGCGTTGGGGACAGGGGGTGGCCCCAGCATTTT CSVGDRGWPQHF
- TRBJ2-5 - TRBV7-9 TGTGCCAGCAGCTTAGGCCGGGAATCGGAGACCCAGTACTTC CASSLGRESETQYF
few TRBJ1-4 - TRBV4-3 TGCGCCAGCAGCCAAGGCCGACAGGTGGATGAAAAACTGTTTTTT CASSQGRQVDEKLFF
- TRBJ1-6 TRBD1 TRBV5-4 TGTGCCAGCAGCTTAGGAGGGACAGGGCTTAATTCACCCCTCCACTTT CASSLGGTGLNSPLHF
- TRBJ2-7 - TRBV4-3 TGCGCCAGCAGCCAAGATTGGGGTAGACGGCCGTTCTACGAGCAGTACTTC CASSQDWGRRPFYEQYF
many TRBJ2-5 - TRBV7-9 TGTGCCAGCAGCTCCAGGGCTCTTCTTCAAGAGACCCAGTACTTC CASSSRALLQETQYF
- TRBJ1-5 - TRBV5-1 TGCGCCAGCAGACCCTCGACGGGGAATCAGCCCCAGCATTTT CASRPSTGNQPQHF
- TRBJ2-1 - TRBV30 TGTGCCTGGAGTACGGACGGCCAATACAATGAGCAGTTCTTC CAWSTDGQYNEQFF
- TRBJ1-2 - TRBV30 TGTTCCTGCGAGTATGGCGGGGATGGCTACACCTTC CSCEYGGDGYTF
- TRBJ1-5 TRBD1 TRBV5-4 TGTGCCAGCAGCCTGGACAGGAGCAATCAGCCCCAGCATTTT CASSLDRSNQPQHF
few TRBJ2-7 TRBD2 TRBV7-3 TGTGCCAGCAGCCTGGGACTAGCGGGTACCTACGAGCAGTACTTC CASSLGLAGTYEQYF
- TRBJ1-1 - TRBV4-3 TGCGCCAGCAGCCAAGAAGCAGGGCTCACTGAAGCTTTCTTT CASSQEAGLTEAFF
- TRBJ2-5 - TRBV5-1 TGCGCCAGCAGCTTGGGCGGAGCACCTATTCAAGAGACCCAGTACTTC CASSLGGAPIQETQYF
few TRBJ1-2 - TRBV10-1 TGCGCCAGCAGTGAGTCCACGGGGGCGGATTATGGCTACACCTTC CASSESTGADYGYTF
few TRBJ1-1 - TRBV7-2 TGTGCCAGCAGCCCGCCTGGGGCCTCCGGAGCTTTCTTT CASSPPGASGAFF
few TRBJ1-4 - TRBV2 TGTGCCACCAAAGGAGCAGATGAAAAACTGTTTTTT CATKGADEKLFF
- TRBJ1-1 - TRBV6-1 TGTGCCAGCAGTGAACAGCCAGAATTTAACACTGAAGCTTTCTTT CASSEQPEFNTEAFF